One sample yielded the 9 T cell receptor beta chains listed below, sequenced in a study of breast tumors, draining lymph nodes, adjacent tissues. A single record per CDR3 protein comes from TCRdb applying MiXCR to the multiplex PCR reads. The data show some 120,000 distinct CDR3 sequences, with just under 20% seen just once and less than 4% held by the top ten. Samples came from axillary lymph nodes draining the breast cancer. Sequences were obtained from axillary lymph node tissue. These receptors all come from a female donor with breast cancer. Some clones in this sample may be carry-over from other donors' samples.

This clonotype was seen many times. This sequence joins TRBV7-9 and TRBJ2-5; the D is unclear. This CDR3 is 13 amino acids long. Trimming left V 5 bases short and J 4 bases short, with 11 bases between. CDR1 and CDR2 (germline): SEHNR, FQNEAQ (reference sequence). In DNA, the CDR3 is TGTGCCAGCAGCCCGGCGGTTCGAGAGACCCAGTACTTC. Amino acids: CASSPAVRETQYF.

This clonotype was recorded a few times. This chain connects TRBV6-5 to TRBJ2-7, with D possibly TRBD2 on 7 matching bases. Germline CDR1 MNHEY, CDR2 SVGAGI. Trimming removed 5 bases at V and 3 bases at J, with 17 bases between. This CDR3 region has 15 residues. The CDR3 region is CASSPLGGGGYEQYF. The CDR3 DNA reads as TGTGCCAGCAGTCCCTTGGGGGGGGGCGGCTACGAGCAGTACTTC.

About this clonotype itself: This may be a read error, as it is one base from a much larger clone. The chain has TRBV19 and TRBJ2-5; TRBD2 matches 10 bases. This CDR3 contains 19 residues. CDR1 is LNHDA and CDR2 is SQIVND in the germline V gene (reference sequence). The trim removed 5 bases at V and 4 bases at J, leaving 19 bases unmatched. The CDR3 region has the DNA TGTGCCAGTAGTCCATCGGCCGGGACTAGCGCGAGGTGGCGAGAGACCCAGTACTTC. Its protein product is CASSPSAGTSARWRETQYF.

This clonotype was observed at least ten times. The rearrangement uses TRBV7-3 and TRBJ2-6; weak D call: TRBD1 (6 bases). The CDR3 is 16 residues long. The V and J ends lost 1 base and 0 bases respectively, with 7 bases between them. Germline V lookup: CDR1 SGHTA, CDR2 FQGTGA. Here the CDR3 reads CASSLRGGSGANVLTF. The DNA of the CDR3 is TGTGCCAGCAGCTTAAGAGGGGGCTCTGGGGCCAACGTCCTGACTTTC.

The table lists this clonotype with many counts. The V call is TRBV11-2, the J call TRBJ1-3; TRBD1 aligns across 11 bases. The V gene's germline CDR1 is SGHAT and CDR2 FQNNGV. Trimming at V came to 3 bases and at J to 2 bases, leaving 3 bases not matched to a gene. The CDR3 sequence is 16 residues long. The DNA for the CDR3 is TGTGCCAGCAGCTTCGGACAGGGGGCCCCTGGAAACACCATATATTTT. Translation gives CASSFGQGAPGNTIYF.

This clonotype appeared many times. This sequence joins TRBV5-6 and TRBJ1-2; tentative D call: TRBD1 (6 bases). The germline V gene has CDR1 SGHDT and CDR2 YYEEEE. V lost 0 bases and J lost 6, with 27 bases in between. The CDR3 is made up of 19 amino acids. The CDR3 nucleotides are TGTGCCAGCAGCTTGGCGGCTGGTCAGGGGATCGGACTGAGGGATGGCTACACCTTC. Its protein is CASSLAAGQGIGLRDGYTF. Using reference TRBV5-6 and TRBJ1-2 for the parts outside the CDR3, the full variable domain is DAGVTQSPTHLIKTRGQQVTLRCSPKSGHDTVSWYQQALGQGPQFIFQYYEEEERQRGNFPDRFSGHQFPNYSSELNVNALLLGDSALYLCASSLAAGQGIGLRDGYTFGSGTRLTVV.

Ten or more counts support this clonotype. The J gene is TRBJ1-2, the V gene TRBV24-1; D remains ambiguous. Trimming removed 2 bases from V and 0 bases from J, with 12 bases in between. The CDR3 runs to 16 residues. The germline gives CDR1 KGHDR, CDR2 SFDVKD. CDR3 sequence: CATSDSAPAPNYGYTF. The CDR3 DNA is TGTGCCACCAGTGATTCTGCCCCGGCCCCTAACTATGGCTACACCTTC.

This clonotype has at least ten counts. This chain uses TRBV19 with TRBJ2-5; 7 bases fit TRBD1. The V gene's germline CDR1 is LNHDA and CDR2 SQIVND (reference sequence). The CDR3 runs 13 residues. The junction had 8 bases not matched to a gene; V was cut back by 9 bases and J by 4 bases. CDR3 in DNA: TGTGCCAGCAGACAGGGAAACGGAGAGACCCAGTACTTC. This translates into CASRQGNGETQYF.

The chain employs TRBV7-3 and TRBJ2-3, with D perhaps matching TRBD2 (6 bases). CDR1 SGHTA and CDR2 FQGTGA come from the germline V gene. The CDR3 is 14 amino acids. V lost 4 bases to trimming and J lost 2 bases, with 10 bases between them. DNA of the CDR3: TGTGCCAGCAGCTCCCGGGGGTACACAGATACGCAGTATTTT. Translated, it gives CASSSRGYTDTQYF.